Listed below are T cell receptor beta chains from one sample, sequenced in a study of beta chain features in type 1 diabetes. Profiling relied on immunoSEQ multiplex PCR, and the TCRdb table lists in-frame clones only, not all of them. The sample carries 810,000 or so clones, about a sixth recorded once. Specimen: naive CD4+ T cells from blood. The receptors stem from a woman aged 18-29 years in good health. The CDR3 runs from the conserved cysteine through the conserved F or W. Fields, in order: clone size, J gene, V gene, D gene, CDR3 DNA, CDR3 protein. D genes are given only for firm matches. Size is omitted from some rows. Given values are once, few, many or a class for expanded clones.

.	TRBJ2-7	TRBV4-2	TRBD2	TGTGCCAGCAGCCAAGCCTCGGGACTAGCGAGTGAGCAGTACTTC	CASSQASGLASEQYF
.	TRBJ2-5	TRBV28	.	TGTGCCAGCACGCCTAACGGGAGTGGGCAAGAGACCCAGTACTTC	CASTPNGSGQETQYF
.	TRBJ2-5	TRBV6-5	.	TGTGCCAGCAGTCTAGAGACCCAGTACTTC	CASSLETQYF
few	TRBJ2-7	TRBV7-9	TRBD1	TGTGCCAGCAGCTCACAGGGGGCGTCCGAGCAGTACTTC	CASSSQGASEQYF
few	TRBJ2-7	TRBV4-3	.	TGCGCCAGCAGCCAAGCGGACAGATCGGGCTACGAGCAGTACTTC	CASSQADRSGYEQYF
.	TRBJ2-2	TRBV7-9	.	TGTGCCAGCAGCCACACTAGCTTCGCCGGGGAGCTGTTTTTT	CASSHTSFAGELFF
few	TRBJ1-1	TRBV5-4	.	TGTGCCAGCAGCCAAGCGGGCGAGAACACTGAAGCTTTCTTT	CASSQAGENTEAFF
.	TRBJ1-1	TRBV5-1	.	TGCGCCAGCAGCTCTGGCCGGGGCGGAAGGAACACTGAAGCTTTCTTT	CASSSGRGGRNTEAFF
.	TRBJ1-2	TRBV5-4	.	TGTGCCAGCAGCCCATCGACAGAGGCCTATGGCTACACCTTC	CASSPSTEAYGYTF
few	TRBJ2-3	TRBV27	.	TGTGCCAGCAGCAAGACCTCCGGGACCACCACAATGGCGCAGTATTTT	CASSKTSGTTTMAQYF
few	TRBJ2-5	TRBV29-1	TRBD2	TGCAGCGTTGCGAGGGCTAGCGGTCCGCGGGAGACCCAGTACTTC	CSVARASGPRETQYF
.	TRBJ2-2	TRBV6-5	.	TGTGCCAGCAGTTACTCGCGACTGGTCGGGGAGCTGTTTTTT	CASSYSRLVGELFF
few	TRBJ1-5	TRBV6-1	.	TGTGCCAGCAGTGAAGACAGGGCGCGTCAGCCCCAGCATTTT	CASSEDRARQPQHF
few	TRBJ2-3	TRBV7-2	.	TGTGCCAGCAGCTTAATACCCGGTACAGATACGCAGTATTTT	CASSLIPGTDTQYF
few	TRBJ2-3	TRBV7-8	.	TGTGCCAGCAGCCCCGGTGCTCTTGCGACCATCACAGATACGCAGTATTTT	CASSPGALATITDTQYF